The 6 T cell receptor beta chains listed next were all sequenced from one sample in a study of PD-L1 blockade in urothelial cancer. Sequencing used immunoSEQ multiplex PCR; TCRdb keeps in-frame clones, though not all of them. The sample has under 90,000 clones; approximately 90% are singletons. The specimen was PBMCs, collected around atezolizumab (anti-PD-L1) treatment. Every receptor here comes from a man aged 55 to 70 with urothelial cancer.

This clone was detected once. The chain couples TRBV5-5 to TRBJ2-5; TRBD2 matches 7 bases. The length of the CDR3 is 15 residues. The V gene end was trimmed by 4 bases and the J gene end by 5 bases; junction bases not matched to a gene: 11. Germline V lookup: CDR1 SGHKS, CDR2 YYEKEE (reference sequence). The CDR3 loop is CASSPVGGADETQYF. Written as DNA, the CDR3 is TGTGCCAGCAGCCCCGTGGGAGGGGCGGACGAGACCCAGTACTTC. Supplemented by reference TRBV5-5 and TRBJ2-5, the full variable domain reads DAGVTQSPTHLIKTRGQQVTLRCSPISGHKSVSWYQQVLGQGPQFIFQYYEKEERGRGNFPDRFSARQFPNYSSELNVNALLLGDSALYLCASSPVGGADETQYFGPGTRLLVL.

The chain carries TRBV7-9 and TRBJ2-3; D call uncertain. Per the germline V gene, CDR1 is SEHNR and CDR2 is FQNEAQ (reference sequence). Trimming removed 5 bases at V and 8 bases at J, with 11 bases between. This CDR3 comprises 12 residues. CDR3 sequence: CASSLETGTQYF. The CDR3 DNA sequence: TGTGCCAGCAGCCTGGAGACTGGTACGCAGTATTTT.

This clone was picked up one time. The rearrangement uses TRBV7-2 and TRBJ1-5, with 8 bases identical to TRBD1. CDR1 is SGHTA and CDR2 is FQGNSA in the germline V gene. J gave up 0 bases and V 1 base, and 5 bases lay outside the gene matches. The CDR3 loop spans 17 amino acids. The CDR3: CASSLGTGTDSNQPQHF. In DNA form, the CDR3 reads TGTGCCAGCAGCTTAGGGACAGGGACCGATAGCAATCAGCCCCAGCATTTT.

This rearrangement joins TRBV5-4 to TRBJ2-2; the D gene is possibly TRBD2 (5 bases). Germline V gene lookup returns CDR1 SGHNT and CDR2 YYREEE (reference sequence). The CDR3 runs 13 residues. V was clipped by 4 bases and J by 5 bases, with 9 bases between them. Here the CDR3 reads CASSVRGTGELFF. As DNA, the CDR3 is TGTGCCAGCAGCGTGCGAGGGACCGGGGAGCTGTTTTTT.

This sequence joins TRBV11-2 and TRBJ1-1; weak D call: TRBD1 (5 bases). V lost 1 base and J 1 base, leaving 7 bases between the germline ends. The germline V gene encodes CDR1 SGHAT and CDR2 FQNNGV. The CDR3 contains 14 residues. The CDR3, as DNA: TGTGCCAGCAGCTTAGGAAGGGGGAACACTGAAGCTTTCTTT. Translating gives CASSLGRGNTEAFF.

The chain has TRBV5-1 and TRBJ2-2; 7 bases line up with TRBD1. Germline assignment: CDR1 SGHRS and CDR2 YFSETQ. The ends lost 1 base at V and 5 bases at J; junction bases unmatched: 8. The CDR3 consists of 16 residues. CDR3 residues: CASSLTGTAYTGELFF. The CDR3 nucleotides are TGCGCCAGCAGCTTGACCGGGACAGCTTATACCGGGGAGCTGTTTTTT.